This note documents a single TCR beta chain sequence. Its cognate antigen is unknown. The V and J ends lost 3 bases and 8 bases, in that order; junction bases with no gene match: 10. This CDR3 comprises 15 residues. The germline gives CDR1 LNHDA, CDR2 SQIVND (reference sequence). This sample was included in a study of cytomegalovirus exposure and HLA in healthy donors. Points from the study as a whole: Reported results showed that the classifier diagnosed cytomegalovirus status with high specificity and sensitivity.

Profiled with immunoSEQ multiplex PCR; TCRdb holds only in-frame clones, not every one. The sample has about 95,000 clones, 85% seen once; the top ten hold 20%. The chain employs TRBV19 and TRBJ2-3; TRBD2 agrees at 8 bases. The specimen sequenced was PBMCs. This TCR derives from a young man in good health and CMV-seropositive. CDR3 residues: CASSIGLAGLPTQYF. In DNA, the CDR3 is TGTGCCAGTAGTATTGGGCTAGCGGGTCTTCCTACGCAGTATTTT.